The source of this T cell receptor beta chain is a study of Ad26.COV2.S vaccination and SARS-CoV-2 variants. Looking at the study overall: Ad26.COV2.S arm of COV1001 included the donor. In the study, Ad26.COV2.S was injected intramuscularly once, or twice 56 days apart. Study observations and caveats: Placebo recipients and vaccine recipients were similar in non-spike TCR breadth.

Comments on this clone: The antigen is unknown.

Specified treatment: some 20 received Ad26.COV2.S at low or high dose, single or two shots; several received placebo; per-sample allocation not given. Material that was analyzed had been drawn on day 63 after the first vaccine or placebo injection. CDR3 length: 13 residues. From germline, CDR1 is SGHRS and CDR2 YFSETQ. V gave up 4 bases and J gave up 11 bases, with 16 bases separating them. TCRdb's copy holds only in-frame clones and misses some; the assay was immunoSEQ multiplex PCR. The table has more than 300,000 clones, around 84% seen once. The sample consisted of peripheral blood, taken in a trial of Ad26.COV2.S vaccine versus placebo. The chain links TRBV5-1 to TRBJ2-1, with D possibly called TRBD1 or TRBD2 (5 bases each). This TCR came from a person aged 18-60 years who received the Ad26.COV2.S COVID-19 vaccine or a placebo. The CDR3 bases are TGCGCCAGCAGCCCAGACAGCCCTAGCCAGCAGTTCTTC. Translating gives CASSPDSPSQQFF. The whole variable domain, remainder taken from reference TRBV5-1 and TRBJ2-1, is KAGVTQTPRYLIKTRGQQVTLSCSPISGHRSVSWYQQTPGQGLQFLFEYFSETQRNKGNFPGRFSGRQFSNSRSEMNVSTLELGDSALYLCASSPDSPSQQFFGPGTRLTVL.